The 2 T cell receptor beta chains reported below all come from one sample, sequenced in a study of T cells after yellow fever vaccination. TCRdb itself ran the 5' RACE reads through MiXCR, one entry per CDR3 protein. The sample carries 250,000 to 350,000 distinct CDR3 sequences, approximately 7% recorded once. The sample here was PBMCs, taken approximately 40 days after the first yellow fever vaccination. These receptors originate from a man aged 18-30 years who received the YFV17D yellow fever vaccine.

There are a few counts of this clonotype. The V and J genes are TRBV7-3 and TRBJ2-3; 8 positions match TRBD2. The CDR3 covers 14 residues. Germline lookup yields CDR1 SGHTA and CDR2 FQGTGA. With V trimmed by 1 base and J by 7 bases, 4 bases remained unmatched. CDR3 DNA sequence: TGTGCCAGCAGCTTAAACGGGGGGGGGAATACGCAGTATTTT. This codes for CASSLNGGGNTQYF.

The chain joins TRBV10-3 to TRBJ2-5; D uncertain. The CDR3 extends over 14 amino acids. With 2 bases removed from V and 2 bases from J, the gap between germline ends came to 9 bases. Germline assignment: CDR1 ENHRY and CDR2 SYGVKD. CDR3 protein: CAISERRIQETQYF. The DNA for the CDR3 is TGTGCCATCAGTGAGAGGCGGATACAAGAGACCCAGTACTTC.